This T cell receptor (beta chain) was observed in a study of cytomegalovirus exposure and HLA in healthy donors. Study-level background: Early release data held some 80 million unique TCRs from HLA-typed donors.

Concerning this clone: The antigen is unknown.

Study outcomes and limitations: Presence/absence analysis assumed near-uniform sequencing depth across donors.

The germline V gene has CDR1 SGHRS and CDR2 YFSETQ. J was trimmed by 6 bases and V by 5 bases; bases with no gene match: 3. There are 13 residues in the CDR3. The PCR was carried out with 60 Vbeta primers and 13 Jbeta primers. Here immunoSEQ multiplex PCR was the method, and the copy in TCRdb shows in-frame clones only, minus some. The sample yields over 95,000 clones, 70% to 80% seen once. This chain joins TRBV5-1 and TRBJ2-1; TRBD1 aligns across 9 bases. The source is a female donor in good health and CMV-seronegative. Sequenced: PBMCs. The CDR3 DNA reads TGCGCCAGCAGATCGACAGGGGGCAATGAGCAGTTCTTC. Translation gives CASRSTGGNEQFF.